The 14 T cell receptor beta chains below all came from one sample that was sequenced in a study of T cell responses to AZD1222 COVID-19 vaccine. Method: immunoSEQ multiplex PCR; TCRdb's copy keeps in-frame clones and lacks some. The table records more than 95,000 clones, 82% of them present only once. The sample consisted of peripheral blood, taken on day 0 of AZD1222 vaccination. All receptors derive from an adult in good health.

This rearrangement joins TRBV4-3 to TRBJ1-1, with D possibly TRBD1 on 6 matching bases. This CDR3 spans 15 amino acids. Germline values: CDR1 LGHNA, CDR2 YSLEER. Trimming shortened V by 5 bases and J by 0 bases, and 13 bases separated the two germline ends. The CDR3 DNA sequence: TGCGCCAGCAGCACACTGGGACATTTGAACACTGAAGCTTTCTTT. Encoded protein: CASSTLGHLNTEAFF.

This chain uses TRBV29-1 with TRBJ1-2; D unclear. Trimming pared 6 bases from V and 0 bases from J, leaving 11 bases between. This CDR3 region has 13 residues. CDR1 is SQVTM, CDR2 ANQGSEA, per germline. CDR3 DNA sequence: TGCAGCGTGACCGAGCCGGCTAACTATGGCTACACCTTC. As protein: CSVTEPANYGYTF.

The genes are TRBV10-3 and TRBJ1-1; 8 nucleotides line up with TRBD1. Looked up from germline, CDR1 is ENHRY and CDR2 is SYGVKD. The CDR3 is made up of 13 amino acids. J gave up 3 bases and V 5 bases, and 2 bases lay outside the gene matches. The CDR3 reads CAISKTGDTEAFF. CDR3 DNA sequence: TGTGCCATCAGTAAGACAGGGGACACTGAAGCTTTCTTT.

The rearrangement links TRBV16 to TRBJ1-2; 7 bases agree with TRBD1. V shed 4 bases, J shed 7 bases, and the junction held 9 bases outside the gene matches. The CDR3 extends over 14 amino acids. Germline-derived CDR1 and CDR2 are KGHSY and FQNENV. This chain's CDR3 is CASSPTTGIAGYTF. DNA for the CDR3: TGTGCCAGCAGCCCAACGACAGGGATCGCTGGCTACACCTTC.

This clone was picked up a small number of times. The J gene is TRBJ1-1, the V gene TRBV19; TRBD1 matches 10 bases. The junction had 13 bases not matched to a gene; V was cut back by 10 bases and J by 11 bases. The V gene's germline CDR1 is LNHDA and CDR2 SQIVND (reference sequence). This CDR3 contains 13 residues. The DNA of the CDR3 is TGTGCCATTAGGACAGGGGGTTATTCGGCGGCTTTCTTT. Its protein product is CAIRTGGYSAAFF.

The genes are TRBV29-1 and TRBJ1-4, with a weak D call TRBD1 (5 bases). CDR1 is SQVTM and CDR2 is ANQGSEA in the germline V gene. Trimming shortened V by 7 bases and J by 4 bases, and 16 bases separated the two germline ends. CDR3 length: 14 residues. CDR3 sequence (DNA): TGCAGCGCCGGTGGGGGTCACGGTAATGAAAAACTGTTTTTT. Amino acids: CSAGGGHGNEKLFF.

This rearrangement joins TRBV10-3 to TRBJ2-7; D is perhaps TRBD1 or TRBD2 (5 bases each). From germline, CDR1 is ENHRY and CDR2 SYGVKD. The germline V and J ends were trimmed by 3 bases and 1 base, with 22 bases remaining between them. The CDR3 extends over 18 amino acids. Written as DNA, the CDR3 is TGTGCCATCAGTGATACCGGGACCCGCAACGGTTTGTCCTACGAGCAGTACTTC. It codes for CAISDTGTRNGLSYEQYF.

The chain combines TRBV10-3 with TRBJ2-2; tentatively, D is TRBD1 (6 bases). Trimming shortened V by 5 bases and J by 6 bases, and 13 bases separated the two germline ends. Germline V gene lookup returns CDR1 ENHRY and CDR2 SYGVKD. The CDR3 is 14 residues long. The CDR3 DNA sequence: TGTGCCATCAGTAGGCAGGGGACGGCCGGGGAGCTGTTTTTT. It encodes CAISRQGTAGELFF.

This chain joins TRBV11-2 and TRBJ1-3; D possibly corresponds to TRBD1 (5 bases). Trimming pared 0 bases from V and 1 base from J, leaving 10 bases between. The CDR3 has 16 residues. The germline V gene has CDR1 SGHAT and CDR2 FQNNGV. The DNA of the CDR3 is TGTGCCAGCAGCTTAGATGGGGGAGTGTCTGGAAACACCATATATTTT. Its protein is CASSLDGGVSGNTIYF.

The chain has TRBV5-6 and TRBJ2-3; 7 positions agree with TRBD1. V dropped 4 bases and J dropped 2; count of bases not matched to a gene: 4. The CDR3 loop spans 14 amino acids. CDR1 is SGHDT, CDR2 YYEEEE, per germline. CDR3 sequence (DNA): TGTGCCAGCAGCCCCGACAGGGTCACAGATACGCAGTATTTT. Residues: CASSPDRVTDTQYF.

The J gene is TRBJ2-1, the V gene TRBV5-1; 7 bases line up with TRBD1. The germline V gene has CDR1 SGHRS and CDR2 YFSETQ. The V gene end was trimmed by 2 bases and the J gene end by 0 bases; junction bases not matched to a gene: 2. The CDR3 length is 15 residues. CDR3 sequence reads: CASSLGGGSYNEQFF. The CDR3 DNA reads TGCGCCAGCAGCTTAGGGGGCGGCTCCTACAATGAGCAGTTCTTC.

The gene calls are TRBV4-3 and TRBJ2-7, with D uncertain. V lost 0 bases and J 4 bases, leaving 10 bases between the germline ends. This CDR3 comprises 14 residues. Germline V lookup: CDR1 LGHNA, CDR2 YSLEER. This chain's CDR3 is CASSQDFGKYEQYF. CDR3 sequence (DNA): TGCGCCAGCAGCCAAGATTTTGGCAAATACGAGCAGTACTTC.

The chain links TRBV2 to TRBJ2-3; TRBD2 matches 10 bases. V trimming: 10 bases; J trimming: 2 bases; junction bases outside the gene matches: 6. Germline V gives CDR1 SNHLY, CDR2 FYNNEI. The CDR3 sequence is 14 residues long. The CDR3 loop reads CANQLAGSTDTQYF. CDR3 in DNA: TGTGCCAACCAACTAGCGGGGTCCACAGATACGCAGTATTTT.

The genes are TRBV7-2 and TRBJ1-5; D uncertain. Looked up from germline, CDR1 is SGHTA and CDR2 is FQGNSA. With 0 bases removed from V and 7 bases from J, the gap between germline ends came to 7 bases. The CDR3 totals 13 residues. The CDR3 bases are TGTGCCAGCAGCTTAGCGCATCAACAGCCCCAGCATTTT. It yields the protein CASSLAHQQPQHF.